A single sample gave rise to the 20 T cell receptor beta chains below, sequenced in a study of blood T cell repertoires in COVID-19. The assay was immunoSEQ multiplex PCR, and TCRdb's table has in-frame clones only and misses some. The table shows tens of thousands of clones, with approximately 87% occurring only once. Sequencing was carried out using peripheral blood. The receptors here all came from a man at least 80 years old in a cohort sampled during active COVID-19.

The chain recombines TRBV18 with TRBJ2-7; D is unclear. Germline loops: CDR1 KGHSH, CDR2 LQKENI. The CDR3 loop spans 13 amino acids. Trimming shortened V by 2 bases and J by 2 bases, and 7 bases separated the two germline ends. Written as DNA, the CDR3 is TGTGCCAGCTCACCAGAAAGCCCCTACGAGCAGTACGTC. Translation: CASSPESPYEQYV.

This clone was detected only once. The V and J genes are TRBV9 and TRBJ1-4, with 12 bases fitting TRBD1. CDR1 and CDR2 from the germline V gene are SGDLS and YYNGEE. Trimming at V came to 0 bases and at J to 7 bases, leaving 4 bases not matched to a gene. The CDR3 runs to 16 residues. In DNA, the CDR3 is TGTGCCAGCAGCGTAGGAGGGACAGGGGGCTCTGAAAAACTGTTTTTT. It translates to CASSVGGTGGSEKLFF.

V and J are TRBV3-1 (or the pseudogene TRBV3-2) and TRBJ1-1; D ambiguous. V was shortened by 8 bases and J by 5 bases, with 15 bases between the two germline ends. CDR1 is LGHDT and CDR2 is YNNKEL in the germline V gene (reference sequence). The CDR3 covers 13 residues. CDR3 sequence: CASLQLGTTEAFF. In DNA, the CDR3 is TGTGCCAGCTTACAGCTCGGAACAACTGAAGCTTTCTTT.

This rearrangement joins TRBV3-1 (or the pseudogene TRBV3-2) to TRBJ2-5; D may be TRBD2 (5 bases). The CDR3 contains 13 residues. The germline V gene encodes CDR1 LGHDT and CDR2 YNNKEL (reference sequence). Trimming took off 5 bases at V and 4 bases at J, with 11 bases between the two ends. The CDR3, as DNA: TGTGCCAGCAGCAGGGAACGGGGAGAGACCCAGTACTTC. This codes for CASSRERGETQYF.

V is TRBV10-1 and J is TRBJ2-5, with 8 bases that match TRBD1. Germline V lookup: CDR1 WNHNN, CDR2 SYGVQD (reference sequence). The CDR3 totals 16 residues. The trim removed 1 base at V and 2 bases at J, leaving 6 bases unmatched. This CDR3 reads CASSELRQGLQETQYF. The CDR3 DNA reads as TGCGCCAGCAGTGAGTTGAGACAGGGGCTTCAAGAGACCCAGTACTTC.

The J gene is TRBJ1-1, the V gene TRBV6-1; D is ambiguous. CDR1 and CDR2 from the germline V gene are MNHNS and SASEGT. CDR3 length: 14 residues. V shed 2 bases and J shed 0 bases, with 7 bases lying between them. The CDR3 coding sequence is TGTGCCAGCAGTGAAAGGAGGTTGAACACTGAAGCTTTCTTT. This codes for CASSERRLNTEAFF.

V usage is TRBV27 and J usage is TRBJ2-5; 9 nucleotides line up with TRBD2. Germline V gene lookup returns CDR1 MNHEY and CDR2 SMNVEV (reference sequence). This CDR3 contains 15 residues. J gave up 5 bases and V 6 bases, and 10 bases lay outside the gene matches. The CDR3 region has the DNA TGTGCCAGCAGCTCCCAGCGGGGGGCTGGGGAGACCCAGTACTTC. Translating it yields CASSSQRGAGETQYF.

The chain recombines TRBV19 with TRBJ2-1, with TRBD2 identical over 7 bases. The junction had 10 bases not matched to a gene; V was cut back by 3 bases and J by 8 bases. The V gene's germline CDR1 is LNHDA and CDR2 SQIVND (reference sequence). The CDR3 has 15 residues. In DNA, the CDR3 is TGTGCCAGTAGTATGGGGAGGGTCGGTGGGGATGAGCAGTTCTTC. It translates to CASSMGRVGGDEQFF.

The chain has TRBV11-2 and TRBJ1-2; TRBD1 is a possible D gene (5 bases). The CDR3 extends over 13 amino acids. V was trimmed by 2 bases and J by 7 bases, leaving 11 bases between them. Germline V gene lookup returns CDR1 SGHAT and CDR2 FQNNGV. CDR3 bases: TGTGCCAGCAGCTTACGGGGGAAGGGTGGCTACACCTTC. Translated, it gives CASSLRGKGGYTF.

The rearrangement joins TRBV19 to TRBJ1-6; no clear D. V dropped 7 bases and J dropped 0 bases, with 10 bases sitting between them. The V gene's germline CDR1 is LNHDA and CDR2 SQIVND (reference sequence). This CDR3 region has 15 residues. The CDR3 reads CASMGASSYNSPLHF. The DNA of the CDR3 is TGTGCCAGTATGGGAGCTAGCTCCTATAATTCACCCCTCCACTTT.

The chain carries TRBV6-5 and TRBJ2-7, with a tentative D call TRBD1 (6 bases). Germline V CDR1 and CDR2: MNHEY, SVGAGI. Trimming removed 2 bases at V and 0 bases at J, with 11 bases between. The CDR3 loop spans 15 amino acids. The CDR3 protein is CASSYIQGTSYEQYF. CDR3 nucleotides: TGTGCCAGCAGTTACATACAGGGCACCTCCTACGAGCAGTACTTC.

The chain joins TRBV15 to TRBJ2-2, with 9 bases matching TRBD1. Per germline, CDR1 LNHNV and CDR2 YYDKDF (reference sequence). This CDR3 contains 16 residues. V lost 0 bases and J lost 4; bases outside the gene matches: 3. In nucleotides, the CDR3 is TGTGCCACCAGCAGAGATTTGACAGGGGGCACCGGGGAGCTGTTTTTT. This codes for CATSRDLTGGTGELFF.

This clone is a singleton in its sample. The J gene is TRBJ1-4, the V gene TRBV6-2 or TRBV6-3; 7 bases agree with TRBD1. With 2 bases clipped from V and 2 bases from J, the junction kept 11 bases outside the gene matches. Germline CDR1 MNHEY, CDR2 SVGEGT. CDR3 length: 18 residues. CDR3 region: CASSYDRPQTGTNEKLFF. CDR3 nucleotide sequence: TGTGCCAGCAGTTACGACCGACCGCAGACAGGGACTAATGAAAAACTGTTTTTT.

This clone was detected only once. The CDR3 DNA reads as TGTGCCAGCAGCCCCCGGGACAGGGGGTTGTATGAAAAACTGTTTTTT. Its protein product is CASSPRDRGLYEKLFF. The chain has TRBV3-1 (or the pseudogene TRBV3-2) and TRBJ1-4, with TRBD1 identical over 11 bases. In germline, CDR1 is LGHDT, CDR2 YNNKEL (reference sequence). The CDR3 is made up of 16 amino acids. With 4 bases clipped from V and 6 bases from J, the junction kept 7 bases outside the gene matches.

Regarding this clone: The junction departs from the called germline gene at one end, perhaps through a read error. DNA of the CDR3: TGTGCCAGCAGTTTGTCAGGGGTAGTTTTTGATTTT. The encoded protein is CASSLSGVVFDF. V gene TRBV12-3 or TRBV12-4 combines with J gene TRBJ2-3; D may be TRBD1 (6 bases). There are 12 residues in the CDR3.

CDR3 loop: CASSLEGRGQGSGEVNTEAFF. CDR3 nucleotide sequence: TGCGCCAGCAGCTTGGAGGGTCGGGGACAGGGGTCTGGGGAGGTGAACACTGAAGCTTTCTTT. V is TRBV5-1 and J is TRBJ1-1, with TRBD1 matching 10 bases. Germline V gene sequence: CDR1 SGHRS, CDR2 YFSETQ. Trimming removed 0 bases from V and 0 bases from J; junction bases left unmatched: 17. The CDR3 sequence is 21 residues long.

CDR3 nucleotide sequence: TGTGCCAGCAGCTTACGACAGGGACAGGGCACCGGGGAGCTGTTTTTT. Its protein product is CASSLRQGQGTGELFF. The chain combines TRBV7-9 with TRBJ2-2, with 9 bases aligning to TRBD1. Germline CDR1 and CDR2: SEHNR and FQNEAQ (reference sequence). The CDR3 is 16 residues long. Trimming at V came to 2 bases and at J to 4 bases, leaving 5 bases not matched to a gene.

The chain carries TRBV2 and TRBJ2-2; D uncertain. The germline gives CDR1 SNHLY, CDR2 FYNNEI. This CDR3 comprises 14 residues. Trimming left V 7 bases short and J 0 bases short, with 9 bases between. CDR3 protein: CASTPHANTGELFF. CDR3 bases: TGTGCCAGCACCCCCCATGCGAACACCGGGGAGCTGTTTTTT. The full variable domain, its missing parts supplied by reference TRBV2 and TRBJ2-2, is EPEVTQTPSHQVTQMGQEVILRCVPISNHLYFYWYRQILGQKVEFLVSFYNNEISEKSEIFDDQFSVERPDGSNFTLKIRSTKLEDSAMYFCASTPHANTGELFFGEGSRLTVL.

This CDR3 reads CASSELWTGGRDTQYF. The CDR3 nucleotides read TGTGCCAGCAGTGAACTTTGGACAGGGGGCAGAGATACGCAGTATTTT. The V gene is TRBV6-1, the J gene TRBJ2-3; 11 bases match TRBD1. Germline assignment: CDR1 MNHNS and CDR2 SASEGT. Losses at the gene ends were 2 bases for V and 5 bases for J; bases not matched to a gene: 6. There are 16 residues in the CDR3.

The chain has TRBV5-4 and TRBJ2-2, with 16 bases matching TRBD2. The CDR3 spans 19 residues. V shed 3 bases, J shed 5 bases, and the junction held 10 bases outside the gene matches. Germline V CDR1 and CDR2: SGHNT, YYREEE (reference sequence). The CDR3 loop reads CASSSRGLAGGPLTGELFF. The CDR3 DNA reads TGTGCCAGCAGCTCCCGGGGACTAGCGGGGGGGCCGCTAACCGGGGAGCTGTTTTTT.